Detailed here is one TCR beta chain. Its antigen is as yet unknown. The sample belongs to a study of OX40 agonist ivuxolimab in advanced cancers. Study-level information: A partial response was reached by three patients: one with hepatocellular carcinoma and two with cutaneous melanoma. Study results and caveats: On average, CD8+ T cells showed a greater number of expanded clones than CD4+. Also showing low normalized T-cell clonal expansion were some of the nonresponders.

V lost 2 bases, J lost 7 bases, and 3 bases lay in between. CDR1 and CDR2 from the germline V gene are SGHDN and FVKESK. The CDR3 runs to 11 residues. The sampling schedule covered blood at baseline, cycle 4 day 1, and cycle 7 day 1. Clones were sequenced by immunoSEQ multiplex PCR, and TCRdb holds only the in-frame ones, with some missing. Counted here are about 7,700 clones, 75% to 90% occurring once; the ten biggest clones make up 1.5% to 2%. This TCR derives from an adult with an advanced solid tumor such as melanoma, head and neck, liver or kidney cancer. The sequencing used CD4+ or CD8+ T cells sorted from blood, collected in a trial of the OX40 agonist ivuxolimab. This chain connects TRBV14 to TRBJ2-1; D uncertain. The CDR3 DNA is TGTGCCAGCAGCCAACAGAATGAGCAGTTCTTC. Translating it yields CASSQQNEQFF.